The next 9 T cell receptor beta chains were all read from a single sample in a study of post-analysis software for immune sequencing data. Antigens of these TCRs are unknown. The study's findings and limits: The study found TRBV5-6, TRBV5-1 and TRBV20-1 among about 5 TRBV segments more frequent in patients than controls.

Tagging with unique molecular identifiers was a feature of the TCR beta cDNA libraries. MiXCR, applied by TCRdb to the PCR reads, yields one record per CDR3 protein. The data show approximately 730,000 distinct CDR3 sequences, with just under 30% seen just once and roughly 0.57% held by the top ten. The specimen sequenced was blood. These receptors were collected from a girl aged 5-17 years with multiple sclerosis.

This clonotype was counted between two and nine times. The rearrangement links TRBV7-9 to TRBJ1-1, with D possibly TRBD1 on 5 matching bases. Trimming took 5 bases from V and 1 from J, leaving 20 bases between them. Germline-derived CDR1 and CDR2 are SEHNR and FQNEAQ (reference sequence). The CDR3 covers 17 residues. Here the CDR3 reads CASSPPGLRDRNTEAFF. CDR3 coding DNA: TGTGCCAGCAGCCCCCCAGGCCTCAGGGATCGGAACACTGAAGCTTTCTTT.

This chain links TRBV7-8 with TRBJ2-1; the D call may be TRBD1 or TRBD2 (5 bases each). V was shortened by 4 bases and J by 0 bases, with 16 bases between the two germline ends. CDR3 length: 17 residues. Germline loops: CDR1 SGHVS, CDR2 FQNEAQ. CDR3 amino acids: CASSSPGGPSSYNEQFF. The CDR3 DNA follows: TGTGCCAGCAGCTCCCCTGGGGGACCAAGCTCCTACAATGAGCAGTTCTTC.

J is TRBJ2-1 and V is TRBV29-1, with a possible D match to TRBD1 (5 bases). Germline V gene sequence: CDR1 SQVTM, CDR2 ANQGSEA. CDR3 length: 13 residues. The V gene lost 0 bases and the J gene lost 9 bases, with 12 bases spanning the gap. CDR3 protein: CSVEDQGFGEQFF. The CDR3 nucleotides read TGCAGCGTTGAAGATCAGGGTTTCGGTGAGCAGTTCTTC.

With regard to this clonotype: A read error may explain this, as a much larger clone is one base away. The CDR3 sequence: CASRLGEETQYF. The CDR3 DNA is TGTGCCAGCAGATTAGGGGAAGAGACCCAGTACTTC. The genes are TRBV28 and TRBJ2-5; tentatively, D is TRBD1 (5 bases). The germline V and J ends were trimmed by 6 bases and 3 bases, with 8 bases remaining between them. CDR3 length equals 12 residues. Germline V gene data show CDR1 as MDHEN and CDR2 as SYDVKM. Together with reference TRBV28 and TRBJ2-5, the CDR3 gives the full variable domain: DVKVTQSSRYLVKRTGEKVFLECVQDMDHENMFWYRQDPGLGLRLIYFSYDVKMKEKGDIPEGYSVSREKKERFSLILESASTNQTSMYLCASRLGEETQYFGPGTRLLVL.

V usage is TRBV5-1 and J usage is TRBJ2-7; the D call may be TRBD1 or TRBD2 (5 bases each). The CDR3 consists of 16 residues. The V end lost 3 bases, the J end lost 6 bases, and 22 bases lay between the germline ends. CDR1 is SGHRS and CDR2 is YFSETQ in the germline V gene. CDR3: CASSSSTGGTFGEQYF. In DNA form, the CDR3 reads TGCGCCAGCAGCTCAAGTACTGGGGGTACGTTTGGCGAGCAGTACTTC.

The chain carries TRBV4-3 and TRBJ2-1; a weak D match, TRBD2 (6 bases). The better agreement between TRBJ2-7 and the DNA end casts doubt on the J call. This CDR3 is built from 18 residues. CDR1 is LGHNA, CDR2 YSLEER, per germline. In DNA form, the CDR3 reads TGCGCCAGCAGCCAAGATCGGGCTGGGGGGAGCTCCTACAATGAGCAGTACTTC. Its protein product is CASSQDRAGGSSYNEQYF.

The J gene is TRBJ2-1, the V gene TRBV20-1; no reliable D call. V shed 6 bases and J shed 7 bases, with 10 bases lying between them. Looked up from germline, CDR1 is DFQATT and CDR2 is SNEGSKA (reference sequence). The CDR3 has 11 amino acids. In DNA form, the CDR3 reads TGCAGTGCCGCCTCTGAGAATGAGCAGTTCTTC. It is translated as CSAASENEQFF.

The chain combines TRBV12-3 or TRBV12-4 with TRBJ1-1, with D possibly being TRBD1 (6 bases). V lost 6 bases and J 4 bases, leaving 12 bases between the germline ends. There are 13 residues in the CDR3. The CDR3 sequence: CASRPRGGTEAFF. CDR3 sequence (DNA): TGTGCCAGCAGACCCAGGGGTGGCACTGAAGCTTTCTTT.

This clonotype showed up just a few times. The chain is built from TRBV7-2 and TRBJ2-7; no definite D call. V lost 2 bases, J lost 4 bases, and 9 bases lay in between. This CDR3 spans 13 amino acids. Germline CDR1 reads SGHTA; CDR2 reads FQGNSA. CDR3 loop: CASSLSLRYEQYF. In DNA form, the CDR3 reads TGTGCCAGCAGCTTAAGTTTGCGATACGAGCAGTACTTC.